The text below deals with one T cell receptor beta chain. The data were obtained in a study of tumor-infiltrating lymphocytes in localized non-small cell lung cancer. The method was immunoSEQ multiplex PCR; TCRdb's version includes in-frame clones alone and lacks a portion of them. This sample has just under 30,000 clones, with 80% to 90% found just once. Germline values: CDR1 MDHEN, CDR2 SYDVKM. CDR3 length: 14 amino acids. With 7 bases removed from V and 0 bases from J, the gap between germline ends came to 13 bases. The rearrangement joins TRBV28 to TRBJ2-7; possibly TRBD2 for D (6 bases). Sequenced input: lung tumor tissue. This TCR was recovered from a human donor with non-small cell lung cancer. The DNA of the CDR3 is TGTGCCAGCATTACCGGGACTGCCTCCTACGAGCAGTACTTC. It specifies CASITGTASYEQYF.